The 22 T cell receptor beta chains listed next were all sequenced from one sample in a study of CD8 T cells in Susac syndrome. RNA was extracted with the RNeasy kit, and a quantity of about 0.45 to 1 ug was reverse transcribed using random hexamers. TCRdb reanalysed the immunoSEQ multiplex PCR reads using MiXCR and keeps one entry per CDR3 protein. The data contain roughly 200,000 distinct CDR3 sequences, just under 95% of them singletons. Sequencing was done on a sample of CD4+ T cells from PBMCs. The receptors stem from a human donor in good health.

This chain links TRBV24-1 with TRBJ2-5; 9 bases are a match to TRBD2. This CDR3 spans 13 amino acids. CDR1 is KGHDR and CDR2 is SFDVKD in the germline V gene. V dropped 5 bases and J dropped 3; count of bases not matched to a gene: 0. The CDR3 loop reads CATSGLAEETQYF. CDR3 in DNA: TGTGCCACCAGTGGACTAGCGGAAGAGACCCAGTACTTC.

J is TRBJ2-1 and V is TRBV20-1, with 11 nucleotides matching TRBD2. In germline, CDR1 is DFQATT, CDR2 SNEGSKA (reference sequence). The CDR3 covers 16 residues. The chain's CDR3 is CSTLHGLAGSYNEQFF. The CDR3 bases are TGCAGCACCCTCCACGGACTAGCGGGTTCCTACAATGAGCAGTTCTTC.

The chain recombines TRBV20-1 with TRBJ1-5, with 7 bases fitting TRBD1. CDR1 is DFQATT and CDR2 is SNEGSKA in the germline V gene (reference sequence). The CDR3 spans 14 residues. J lost 1 base, V lost 0 bases, and 0 bases had no gene match. CDR3 nucleotides: TGCAGTGCTAGAGAGACAGGGAGCAATCAGCCCCAGCATTTT. This gives the protein CSARETGSNQPQHF.

The V gene is TRBV29-1, the J gene TRBJ2-5; TRBD1 matches at 7 bases. This CDR3 is built from 13 residues. V was clipped by 3 bases and J by 4 bases; unmatched bases: 5. Germline-derived CDR1 and CDR2 are SQVTM and ANQGSEA. The CDR3 spells CSVDYPGGETQYF. CDR3 DNA: TGCAGCGTTGATTACCCAGGGGGAGAGACCCAGTACTTC.

The chain combines TRBV10-3 with TRBJ2-5; 7 bases line up with TRBD2. Germline loops: CDR1 ENHRY, CDR2 SYGVKD. The CDR3 extends over 15 amino acids. Unmatched junction bases numbered 8, after V lost 5 bases and J lost 2 bases. Here the CDR3 DNA reads TGTGCCATCAGTAGGGGAGGGCTGGGGCAAGAGACCCAGTACTTC. Its translation: CAISRGGLGQETQYF.

This CDR3 reads CASSQGEKLFF. CDR3 nucleotides: TGTGCCAGCAGCCAAGGTGAAAAACTGTTTTTT. The rearrangement uses TRBV3-1 and TRBJ1-4, with D uncertain. Trimming removed 1 base at V and 7 bases at J, with 1 base between. This CDR3 is 11 amino acids long. Germline V gene sequence: CDR1 LGHDT, CDR2 YNNKEL (reference sequence). The variable domain in full, with the rest retrieved from reference TRBV3-1 and TRBJ1-4, is DTAVSQTPKYLVTQMGNDKSIKCEQNLGHDTMYWYKQDSKKFLKIMFSYNNKELIINETVPNRFSPKSPDKAHLNLHINSLELGDSAVYFCASSQGEKLFFGSGTQLSVL.

V is TRBV14 and J is TRBJ2-1, with unresolved D. Germline loops: CDR1 SGHDN, CDR2 FVKESK. Trimming removed 1 base from V and 1 base from J, with 5 bases in between. The CDR3 consists of 14 residues. CDR3 coding DNA: TGTGCCAGCAGCCAAGTCCGGTCCTACAATGAGCAGTTCTTC. Protein product: CASSQVRSYNEQFF.

This sequence joins TRBV4-2 and TRBJ2-7; D gene uncertain. V shed 1 base and J shed 0 bases, with 10 bases lying between them. CDR1 and CDR2 (germline): LGHNA, YNFKEQ. The length of the CDR3 is 15 residues. CDR3 nucleotide sequence: TGTGCCAGCAGCCAAGGGTCAACAAACTCCTACGAGCAGTACTTC. It specifies CASSQGSTNSYEQYF.

V gene TRBV29-1 combines with J gene TRBJ2-3; 14 nucleotides line up with TRBD2. The germline V gene encodes CDR1 SQVTM and CDR2 ANQGSEA. The trim removed 6 bases at V and 1 base at J, leaving 6 bases unmatched. The CDR3 length is 16 residues. The CDR3 protein is CSVTGLAGVGTDTQYF. The CDR3 DNA reads TGCAGCGTAACGGGACTAGCGGGAGTGGGCACAGATACGCAGTATTTT.

This clonotype was detected once. The V call is TRBV2, the J call TRBJ2-1, with 9 bases lining up with TRBD2. This CDR3 is 16 amino acids long. The V segment lost 4 bases and the J segment 8 bases; nucleotides outside the gene matches: 12. Germline assignment: CDR1 SNHLY and CDR2 FYNNEI. CDR3 region: CASSGSPSGIDDEQFF. The CDR3 nucleotides read TGTGCCAGCAGTGGCAGTCCTAGCGGGATCGACGATGAGCAGTTCTTC.

This chain's CDR3 is CASSQARTSYEQYF. CDR3 sequence (DNA): TGCGCCAGCAGCCAAGCAAGGACCTCCTACGAGCAGTACTTC. The chain carries TRBV4-3 and TRBJ2-7, with D unresolved. V was cut by 1 base and J by 0 bases, with 7 bases left in between. In germline, CDR1 is LGHNA, CDR2 YSLEER. The CDR3 covers 14 residues.

The chain recombines TRBV29-1 with TRBJ1-1; D is uncertain. The CDR3 is made up of 13 amino acids. The germline V gene has CDR1 SQVTM and CDR2 ANQGSEA. The germline V and J ends were trimmed by 7 bases and 0 bases, with 12 bases remaining between them. This chain's CDR3 is CSAIRPMNTEAFF. DNA for the CDR3: TGCAGCGCGATAAGGCCGATGAACACTGAAGCTTTCTTT.

The chain couples TRBV7-9 to TRBJ2-1; no clear D gene. CDR1 is SEHNR, CDR2 FQNEAQ, per germline (reference sequence). Deletions cut 2 bases from V and 7 bases from J, with 9 bases between. This CDR3 has 13 residues. The CDR3 region is CASSLFGVNEQFF. In DNA form, the CDR3 reads TGTGCCAGCAGCTTATTCGGAGTAAATGAGCAGTTCTTC.

The chain recombines TRBV2 with TRBJ2-3; 12 nucleotides align to TRBD2. The CDR3 runs to 16 residues. V lost 6 bases, J lost 0 bases, and 4 bases stayed unmatched. The germline V gene encodes CDR1 SNHLY and CDR2 FYNNEI. In DNA, the CDR3 is TGTGCCAGCAGATGGACTAGCGGGACAAGCACAGATACGCAGTATTTT. This translates into CASRWTSGTSTDTQYF.

The chain links TRBV29-1 to TRBJ1-1; D uncertain. Per the germline V gene, CDR1 is SQVTM and CDR2 is ANQGSEA. The CDR3 contains 11 residues. Trimming removed 5 bases from V and 6 bases from J, with 10 bases in between. CDR3 in amino acids: CSVQRNAEAFF. CDR3 sequence (DNA): TGCAGCGTTCAGCGTAACGCTGAAGCTTTCTTT.

The rearrangement uses TRBV29-1 and TRBJ2-7, with 11 positions matching TRBD2. V gave up 3 bases and J gave up 3 bases; unmatched junction bases: 10. The germline gives CDR1 SQVTM, CDR2 ANQGSEA. This CDR3 is 16 amino acids long. The CDR3 DNA sequence: TGCAGCGTTGATAAAGGGACTAGCGGAGAGATCTACGAGCAGTACTTC. Encoded protein: CSVDKGTSGEIYEQYF.

The chain employs TRBV15 and TRBJ1-2, with unresolved D. Germline values: CDR1 LNHNV, CDR2 YYDKDF (reference sequence). Trimming took 0 bases from V and 7 from J, leaving 9 bases between them. The CDR3 runs to 13 residues. The CDR3 sequence is CATSRERVAGYTF. The CDR3 nucleotides are TGTGCCACCAGCAGAGAAAGGGTGGCTGGCTACACCTTC.

V usage is TRBV4-2 and J usage is TRBJ2-7, with 10 bases fitting TRBD2. Germline V CDR1 and CDR2: LGHNA, YNFKEQ. CDR3 length: 16 amino acids. The trim removed 0 bases at V and 6 bases at J, leaving 8 bases unmatched. CDR3: CASSQESSGSRGEQYF. In DNA form, the CDR3 reads TGTGCCAGCAGCCAAGAATCTAGCGGGAGTCGTGGCGAGCAGTACTTC.

The chain carries TRBV29-1 and TRBJ2-5; TRBD2 matches 11 bases. V was clipped by 5 bases and J by 4 bases; unmatched bases: 6. The germline gives CDR1 SQVTM, CDR2 ANQGSEA. This CDR3 has 14 residues. The CDR3 nucleotides read TGCAGCGTTAGCTTAGCGGGAGGGGGAGAGACCCAGTACTTC. It translates to CSVSLAGGGETQYF.

The chain couples TRBV29-1 to TRBJ1-1, with a weak D call TRBD1 (5 bases). Germline V gene lookup returns CDR1 SQVTM and CDR2 ANQGSEA. This CDR3 region has 14 residues. The ends were cut back, 4 bases at V and 0 bases at J, with 12 bases in the middle. In DNA, the CDR3 is TGCAGCGTTGGGGGGGGTGCCATGAACACTGAAGCTTTCTTT. Protein: CSVGGGAMNTEAFF.

The chain combines TRBV4-2 with TRBJ2-7; no reliable D call. Deletions cut 5 bases from V and 2 bases from J, with 13 bases between. Germline CDR1 is LGHNA and CDR2 is YNFKEQ. CDR3 length: 14 residues. For the CDR3, the DNA is TGTGCCAGCAGCTCTCATGGCCCAACCTACGAGCAGTACTTC. As protein: CASSSHGPTYEQYF.

The chain has TRBV2 and TRBJ2-1; 11 bases match TRBD2. V trimming: 10 bases; J trimming: 3 bases; junction bases outside the gene matches: 5. Germline lookup yields CDR1 SNHLY and CDR2 FYNNEI. The CDR3 loop spans 14 amino acids. The CDR3 here is CATRLAGRYNEQFF. The CDR3, as DNA: TGTGCCACCCGACTAGCGGGGCGCTACAATGAGCAGTTCTTC.